This TCR beta chain was obtained from a study of blood T cell repertoires in COVID-19. The V end lost 8 bases, the J end lost 3 bases, and 13 bases lay between the germline ends. The length of the CDR3 is 13 residues. The germline gives CDR1 KGHSH, CDR2 LQKENI. Measured with immunoSEQ multiplex PCR; TCRdb has only the in-frame clones, and not every one. The data contain tens of thousands of clones, more than 75% of them singletons. The sequencing sample was made of peripheral blood. The chain has TRBV18 and TRBJ1-1; D is unclear. This TCR derives from a human donor in a cohort sampled during active COVID-19. CDR3 region: CASRAASDTEAFF. The CDR3 bases are TGTGCCAGCCGTGCCGCTTCGGACACTGAAGCTTTCTTT.